A selection of T cell receptor beta chains follows, all from one sample in a study of blood T cells in healthy people across ages. TCRdb called the 5' RACE reads again in MiXCR, with one record for every CDR3 protein. This sample carries about 280,000 distinct CDR3 sequences, roughly 29% of them seen once, and the ten largest clones take 29%. Sequenced sample: blood. These TCRs come from a woman in her seventies in good health. Both conserved end residues are part of each CDR3. D genes are given only for firm matches. Rows may omit the clone size; those that give it use once, few, many or a size class.

v_gene	abundance	len	j_gene	d_gene	CDR3aa	CDR3nt
TRBV10-3	few	12	TRBJ2-3	NA	CATQSMEDTQYF	TGTGCCACCCAAAGTATGGAAGATACGCAGTATTTT
TRBV6-5	many	14	TRBJ2-2	NA	CASRAGRLTGELFF	TGTGCCAGCAGGGCGGGACGACTAACCGGGGAGCTGTTTTTT
TRBV5-1	NA	15	TRBJ2-3	NA	CASSSQTGTTDTQYF	TGCGCCAGCAGCTCGCAGACAGGAACAACAGATACGCAGTATTTT
TRBV7-2	NA	16	TRBJ2-5	TRBD2	CASTSLAGGWQETQYF	TGTGCCAGCACCTCATTAGCGGGAGGTTGGCAAGAGACCCAGTACTTC
TRBV18	NA	17	TRBJ2-1	TRBD2	CASSPSIAGGNYNEQFF	TGTGCCAGCTCACCAAGTATAGCGGGAGGTAACTACAATGAGCAGTTCTTC
TRBV6-6	few	15	TRBJ2-5	TRBD2	CASIPGLAIQETQYF	TGTGCCAGCATTCCCGGACTAGCGATACAAGAGACCCAGTACTTC
TRBV11-2	few	12	TRBJ2-7	NA	CASSTSRYEQYF	TGTGCCAGCAGCACGAGTAGATACGAGCAGTACTTC
TRBV4-2	few	14	TRBJ1-6	TRBD1	CASSKDRMNSPLHF	TGTGCCAGCAGCAAGGACAGGATGAATTCACCCCTCCACTTT
TRBV6-5	NA	14	TRBJ2-4	TRBD2	CASSSGTSGSPGYF	TGTGCCAGCAGTTCCGGGACTAGCGGGAGTCCCGGGTACTTC
TRBV28	few	14	TRBJ1-2	NA	CASSWTMGVGGYTF	TGTGCCAGCAGTTGGACGATGGGGGTCGGAGGCTACACCTTC
TRBV20-1	NA	10	TRBJ2-3	NA	CSVVADTQYF	TGCAGTGTCGTTGCAGATACGCAGTATTTT
TRBV12-3/TRBV12-4	few	15	TRBJ2-3	TRBD2	CASRYREGSSDTQYF	TGTGCCAGCAGATACCGGGAGGGATCATCGGATACGCAGTATTTT
TRBV3-1	NA	14	TRBJ2-1	TRBD2	CASDRDYPYNEQFF	TGTGCCAGTGACCGGGACTATCCGTACAATGAGCAGTTCTTC
TRBV27	NA	17	TRBJ1-1	NA	CASSLLAQARINTEAFF	TGTGCCAGCAGTTTACTGGCCCAGGCCAGAATAAACACTGAAGCTTTCTTT
TRBV29-1	few	15	TRBJ2-1	TRBD2	CSVGRLAGLGNEQFF	TGCAGCGTGGGAAGACTAGCGGGATTGGGCAATGAGCAGTTCTTC
TRBV29-1	many	15	TRBJ2-7	NA	CSVVGQGYGSYEQYF	TGCAGCGTTGTGGGGCAGGGATACGGATCCTACGAGCAGTACTTC
TRBV2	NA	15	TRBJ1-4	TRBD1	CASSRDRGTNEKLFF	TGTGCCAGCAGTCGCGACAGGGGCACTAATGAAAAACTGTTTTTT
TRBV7-2	many	13	TRBJ2-5	NA	CASSPSRGETQYF	TGTGCCAGCAGCCCGAGCAGGGGCGAGACCCAGTACTTC
TRBV18	NA	16	TRBJ1-6	NA	CASSSAPSIRALSLHF	TGTGCCAGCTCATCTGCACCTAGCATTCGGGCCCTCTCCCTCCACTTT
TRBV7-8	NA	19	TRBJ2-4	NA	CASSLERRPGNIAKNIQYF	TGTGCCAGCAGCTTAGAGAGGAGACCGGGGAACATAGCCAAAAACATTCAGTACTTC
TRBV12-5	NA	16	TRBJ2-2	NA	CASGSRLQGRTGELFF	TGTGCTAGTGGTTCGCGTCTACAGGGAAGGACCGGGGAGCTGTTTTTT
TRBV28	NA	19	TRBJ2-6	NA	CASSFSGVSVVSGANVLTF	TGTGCCAGCAGTTTTAGTGGGGTAAGCGTCGTCTCTGGGGCCAACGTCCTGACTTTC
TRBV4-1	few	15	TRBJ2-1	TRBD2	CASSVGAGVYNEQFF	TGCGCCAGCAGCGTCGGAGCGGGGGTTTACAATGAGCAGTTCTTC
TRBV10-3	NA	16	TRBJ2-3	TRBD1	CAIRGTGNTFTDTQYF	TGTGCCATCAGAGGGACAGGGAACACATTCACAGATACGCAGTATTTT
TRBV4-3	NA	14	TRBJ2-7	NA	CASSHSSLGYEQYF	TGCGCCAGCAGCCATTCCTCTTTGGGCTACGAGCAGTACTTC
TRBV7-2	many	16	TRBJ2-3	TRBD1	CASSLRGGQGRDTQYF	TGTGCCAGCAGCTTACGGGGGGGACAGGGGAGAGATACGCAGTATTTT
TRBV20-1	NA	13	TRBJ2-7	TRBD2	CSARRTSGYEQYF	TGCAGTGCTAGGAGGACTAGCGGTTACGAGCAGTACTTC
TRBV6-2/TRBV6-3	NA	15	TRBJ2-7	NA	CASTSAARDGSEQYF	TGTGCCAGCACTTCGGCAGCGAGGGACGGGAGCGAGCAGTACTTC
TRBV12-3/TRBV12-4	NA	14	TRBJ2-1	TRBD1	CASSPTGVGDEQFF	TGTGCCAGCAGCCCGACAGGGGTGGGGGATGAGCAGTTCTTC
TRBV29-1	many	12	TRBJ1-2	TRBD1	CSVGGQGYGYTF	TGCAGCGTTGGGGGACAGGGCTATGGCTACACCTTC
TRBV7-2	NA	17	TRBJ2-5	TRBD1	CASSFAPTGGLGETQYF	TGTGCCAGCAGCTTTGCGCCAACAGGGGGGCTGGGAGAGACCCAGTACTTC
TRBV11-2	NA	16	TRBJ2-5	NA	CASSFEGTSQQETQYF	TGTGCCAGCAGCTTCGAGGGGACCTCCCAACAAGAGACCCAGTACTTC
TRBV2	many	12	TRBJ2-5	NA	CASKTGRETQYF	TGTGCCAGCAAAACGGGGAGGGAGACCCAGTACTTC
TRBV20-1	NA	13	TRBJ2-1	TRBD2	CSASILADNEQFF	TGCAGTGCTAGTATCCTAGCGGACAATGAGCAGTTCTTC
TRBV12-3/TRBV12-4	NA	16	TRBJ1-2	NA	CASKPTGYPRGYGYTF	TGTGCCAGCAAGCCCACTGGGTATCCCCGCGGTTATGGCTACACCTTC
TRBV4-2	many	17	TRBJ2-6	NA	CASSQDRTVSGANVLTF	TGTGCCAGCAGCCAAGATCGGACAGTCTCTGGGGCCAACGTCCTGACTTTC
TRBV2	many	10	TRBJ2-5	NA	CASSRETQYF	TGTGCCAGCAGCAGAGAGACCCAGTACTTC
TRBV5-1	few	13	TRBJ2-3	TRBD1	CASSADRADTQYF	TGCGCCAGCAGCGCGGACAGGGCCGATACGCAGTATTTT
TRBV5-1	NA	13	TRBJ2-1	NA	CASSIRPYNEQFF	TGCGCCAGCAGCATACGACCTTACAATGAGCAGTTCTTC
TRBV6-2/TRBV6-3	few	15	TRBJ1-2	TRBD1	CASRRRGDRVYGYTF	TGTGCCAGCAGACGACGTGGGGACAGGGTCTATGGCTACACCTTC
TRBV12-3/TRBV12-4	NA	15	TRBJ1-1	NA	CASSLLWQIDTEAFF	TGTGCCAGCAGTTTACTGTGGCAGATAGACACTGAAGCTTTCTTT
TRBV12-5	NA	15	TRBJ2-1	NA	CASGWRDRATGEQFF	TGTGCTAGTGGTTGGAGGGACAGAGCTACGGGTGAGCAGTTCTTC
TRBV6-2/TRBV6-3	NA	15	TRBJ2-1	NA	CASISKAPPGNEQFF	TGTGCCAGCATCTCCAAAGCGCCCCCGGGCAATGAGCAGTTCTTC
TRBV7-9	NA	14	TRBJ2-5	NA	CASSRGGREETQYF	TGTGCCAGCAGCCGCGGCGGCAGGGAAGAGACCCAGTACTTC
TRBV28	NA	13	TRBJ1-2	NA	CASSFVTVQDITF	TGTGCCAGCAGTTTCGTGACAGTCCAAGACATCACCTTC
TRBV28	NA	15	TRBJ2-1	TRBD2	CASSFTSGSYNEQFF	TGTGCCAGCAGTTTCACTAGCGGGAGCTACAATGAGCAGTTCTTC
TRBV3-1	NA	15	TRBJ1-1	NA	CASSPIMTANTEAFF	TGTGCCAGCAGCCCGATAATGACAGCAAACACTGAAGCTTTCTTT
TRBV20-1	NA	10	TRBJ2-1	NA	CSARRSEQFF	TGCAGTGCTAGAAGGAGTGAGCAGTTCTTC
TRBV7-3	once	15	TRBJ2-2	NA	CASSLNAGWTGELFF	TGTGCCAGCAGCTTAAATGCAGGGTGGACCGGGGAGCTGTTTTTT
TRBV12-3/TRBV12-4	NA	14	TRBJ1-1	NA	CASSTLWENTEAFF	TGTGCCAGCAGTACCCTGTGGGAGAACACTGAAGCTTTCTTT